What follows are 4 T cell receptor beta chains derived from one specimen sequenced in a study of graft-versus-host responses after intestinal transplantation. The table came from immunoSEQ multiplex PCR; TCRdb's copy has only in-frame clones and leaves some out. The sample records 35,000 to 45,000 clones, approximately 95% being singletons. Here the sequenced sample was PBMCs, taken 700 to 850 days after intestinal transplantation. The source of these receptors is a human patient who received an intestinal transplant, so some T cells may come from the graft donor.

The chain joins TRBV19 to TRBJ1-6, with D unclear. Germline values: CDR1 LNHDA, CDR2 SQIVND (reference sequence). This CDR3 comprises 13 residues. V lost 1 base to trimming and J lost 9 bases, with 7 bases between them. The DNA of the CDR3 is TGTGCCAGTAGTATAGGACATACTTCACCCCTCCACTTT. Its translation is CASSIGHTSPLHF.

V gene TRBV6-4 combines with J gene TRBJ1-2; weak D call: TRBD1 (6 bases). V was trimmed by 6 bases and J by 3 bases, leaving 17 bases between them. The CDR3 extends over 15 amino acids. Germline CDR1 is MRHNA and CDR2 is SNTAGT. CDR3 residues: CASRGTTGEDYGYTF. The CDR3 nucleotides read TGTGCCAGCAGAGGGACAACAGGTGAAGACTATGGCTACACCTTC.

This clone appeared a few times. This sequence joins TRBV19 and TRBJ2-2; D is uncertain. The CDR3 runs to 11 residues. Trimming left V 6 bases short and J 6 bases short, with 5 bases between. Germline V gene lookup returns CDR1 LNHDA and CDR2 SQIVND (reference sequence). The CDR3 DNA sequence: TGTGCCAGTAGCCTTGCCGGGGAGCTGTTTTTT. Its translation: CASSLAGELFF.

J is TRBJ2-2 and V is TRBV4-1; TRBD2 matches 8 bases. V lost 0 bases to trimming and J lost 0 bases; unmatched junction nucleotides: 15. There are 21 residues in the CDR3. From germline, CDR1 is MGHRA and CDR2 YSYEKL. The CDR3 bases are TGCGCCAGCAGCCAAGATCGCCCCCTGGCGCGGGAGGATCCGAACACCGGGGAGCTGTTTTTT. This translates into CASSQDRPLAREDPNTGELFF.